This T cell receptor beta chain was recovered during a study of human T cells and chemical hapten exposure. Across the whole study: The patients were mostly female; they had alopecia areata, totalis or universalis. Study results and limitations: With regard to DPC sensitization, TCRs above 1 in 1000 frequency did not change.

Time point denoted: patch test 2, 6 weeks after DPC sensitization. This sample's treatment: therapeutic diphenylcyclopropenone sensitization with weekly scalp DPC. CDR1 is SGHVS and CDR2 is FQNEAQ in the germline V gene. V gave up 1 base and J gave up 6 bases, with 7 bases separating them. This CDR3 comprises 13 residues. TCRdb reanalysed the RACE reads using MiXCR and keeps one entry per CDR3 protein. The table lists about 70,000 distinct CDR3 sequences, 6.5% to 10% of them singletons. Worth noting for this clonotype: Its antigen is not identified.

The chain links TRBV7-8 to TRBJ2-1, with D possibly TRBD2 on 5 matching bases. The sequence derives from a woman between 50 and 59 years old with alopecia areata. Some clones in this sample may be carry-over from other donors' samples. Sequenced material: whole blood, taken in connection with sensitization to the hapten diphenylcyclopropenone (DPC). CDR3 loop: CASSLGTVNEQFF. CDR3 nucleotides: TGTGCCAGCAGCTTAGGGACTGTCAATGAGCAGTTCTTC.